This T cell receptor (beta chain) was retrieved from a study of CD8+ T cells in alopecia areata. Treatment denoted: oral pan-JAK inhibitor, 5-10 mg twice daily. It was cDNA, reverse transcribed from extracted RNA, that served as the sequencing template. The method was immunoSEQ multiplex PCR; TCRdb's version includes in-frame clones alone and lacks a portion of them. The table lists roughly 150,000 clones, roughly 50% of them singletons. The CDR3 is made up of 14 amino acids. V dropped 0 bases and J dropped 0 bases, with 7 bases sitting between them. CDR1 SGHDT and CDR2 YYEEEE come from the germline V gene.

The clonotype was recovered from a human donor with alopecia areata. This chain joins TRBV5-6 and TRBJ2-7, with TRBD1 as a possible D gene (5 bases). The source was CD8+ T cells sorted from blood, collected at week 4, from a patient treated with tofacitinib. CDR3 loop: CASSLETDSYEQYF. The CDR3 bases are TGTGCCAGCAGCTTGGAGACAGACTCCTACGAGCAGTACTTC.